This T cell receptor beta chain was captured in a study of blood T cell repertoires in COVID-19. Study overall: Italy, Spain and the United States were the sources of the convalescent and acute COVID-19 samples. PBMCs, B-cell-depleted T cells, or T cells were the source of the cDNA or gDNA that made up the material.

Authors' analysis steps: Quantification of nucleated cells was approximated via reference gene primer amplification. Some clones are missing from TCRdb's copy, which holds only in-frame ones; the method was immunoSEQ multiplex PCR. V and J calls and clone size come straight from that table; D and trimming were deduced from the DNA. The repertoire has about 280,000 clones, approximately 91% of them found once; the top ten carry 9% to 9.5%. CDR3 length: 14 amino acids. V was clipped by 4 bases and J by 1 base, with 9 bases between them. Germline loops: CDR1 SGHDT, CDR2 YYEEEE. A single count supports this clone.

The material sequenced was peripheral blood. This receptor was identified in a man aged 18 to 30 with active or convalescent COVID-19. V usage is TRBV5-6 and J usage is TRBJ2-1; no reliable D call. As DNA, the CDR3 is TGTGCCAGCAGCGTCGGGTCTTCCTACAATGAGCAGTTCTTC. This gives the protein CASSVGSSYNEQFF. The variable domain in full, with the rest retrieved from reference TRBV5-6 and TRBJ2-1, is DAGVTQSPTHLIKTRGQQVTLRCSPKSGHDTVSWYQQALGQGPQFIFQYYEEEERQRGNFPDRFSGHQFPNYSSELNVNALLLGDSALYLCASSVGSSYNEQFFGPGTRLTVL.